The rows below give T cell receptor beta chains drawn from one sample of a study of shared clonotypes between healthy human individuals. The data were produced by immunoSEQ multiplex PCR, yet TCRdb's version contains in-frame clones alone and is incomplete. The table shows hundreds of thousands of clones, with more than 85% occurring only once. The specimen was naive CD8+ T cells sorted from blood. These receptors originate from a man between 25 and 39 years old in good health. CDR3s include the opening cysteine and the closing phenylalanine or tryptophan. D genes are given only for firm matches. A row's size may be missing; if present it is once, few, many or a size class.

v_gene: TRBV4-1
d_gene: TRBD1
abundance: NA
j_gene: TRBJ2-1
CDR3aa: CASSQEQGNPYNEQFF
CDR3nt: TGCGCCAGCAGCCAAGAACAGGGGAACCCCTACAATGAGCAGTTCTTC

v_gene: TRBV2
d_gene: NA
abundance: NA
j_gene: TRBJ2-1
CDR3aa: CASTQTVGNEQFF
CDR3nt: TGTGCCAGCACACAGACAGTTGGCAATGAGCAGTTCTTC

v_gene: TRBV6-5
d_gene: NA
abundance: NA
j_gene: TRBJ2-5
CDR3aa: CASRTGSKETQYF
CDR3nt: TGTGCCAGCAGAACAGGGTCTAAAGAGACCCAGTACTTC

v_gene: TRBV7-3
d_gene: TRBD2
abundance: NA
j_gene: TRBJ2-3
CDR3aa: CASSSVSGDTDTQYF
CDR3nt: TGTGCCAGCAGCTCTGTTAGCGGGGACACAGATACGCAGTATTTT

v_gene: TRBV9
d_gene: NA
abundance: NA
j_gene: TRBJ2-7
CDR3aa: CASSVLEGSYEQYF
CDR3nt: TGTGCCAGCAGCGTGTTAGAGGGTTCCTACGAGCAGTACTTC

v_gene: TRBV7-9
d_gene: NA
abundance: NA
j_gene: TRBJ2-3
CDR3aa: CASSLRGTSTDTQYF
CDR3nt: TGTGCCAGCAGCTTAAGGGGAACTAGCACAGATACGCAGTATTTT

v_gene: TRBV4-3
d_gene: TRBD1
abundance: NA
j_gene: TRBJ2-7
CDR3aa: CASSPRPGGTGDDEQYF
CDR3nt: TGCGCCAGCAGCCCCAGACCCGGGGGGACAGGGGATGACGAGCAGTACTTC

v_gene: TRBV5-6
d_gene: NA
abundance: NA
j_gene: TRBJ1-5
CDR3aa: CASSFQGNQPQHF
CDR3nt: TGTGCCAGCAGCTTCCAGGGCAATCAGCCCCAGCATTTT

v_gene: TRBV28
d_gene: NA
abundance: NA
j_gene: TRBJ2-7
CDR3aa: CASSLSTRGSYEQYF
CDR3nt: TGTGCCAGCAGTTTATCAACGAGGGGCTCCTACGAGCAGTACTTC

v_gene: TRBV27
d_gene: NA
abundance: NA
j_gene: TRBJ2-1
CDR3aa: CASSLRDWGPYNEQFF
CDR3nt: TGTGCCAGCAGTCTCCGGGACTGGGGACCCTACAATGAGCAGTTCTTC

v_gene: TRBV19
d_gene: TRBD2
abundance: NA
j_gene: TRBJ2-2
CDR3aa: CASSLRTSGRRTNTGELFF
CDR3nt: TGTGCCAGTAGTCTCCGGACTAGCGGGAGGAGAACGAACACCGGGGAGCTGTTTTTT

v_gene: TRBV14
d_gene: NA
abundance: NA
j_gene: TRBJ1-1
CDR3aa: CASSQVRGGTEAFF
CDR3nt: TGTGCCAGCAGCCAAGTTCGCGGGGGCACTGAAGCTTTCTTT

v_gene: TRBV6-1
d_gene: NA
abundance: few
j_gene: TRBJ1-1
CDR3aa: CASMKGAFMNTEAFF
CDR3nt: TGTGCCAGCATGAAGGGTGCTTTTATGAACACTGAAGCTTTCTTT

v_gene: TRBV7-9
d_gene: NA
abundance: NA
j_gene: TRBJ2-3
CDR3aa: CASSATRDRGHTDTQYF
CDR3nt: TGTGCCAGCAGCGCAACCCGGGACCGGGGCCACACGGATACGCAGTATTTT

v_gene: TRBV28
d_gene: NA
abundance: NA
j_gene: TRBJ1-1
CDR3aa: CASRPPTVNTEAFF
CDR3nt: TGTGCCAGCAGGCCGCCCACAGTGAACACTGAAGCTTTCTTT

v_gene: TRBV29-1
d_gene: TRBD2
abundance: NA
j_gene: TRBJ2-1
CDR3aa: CSVEELAGVNEQFF
CDR3nt: TGCAGCGTTGAAGAACTAGCGGGGGTGAATGAGCAGTTCTTC